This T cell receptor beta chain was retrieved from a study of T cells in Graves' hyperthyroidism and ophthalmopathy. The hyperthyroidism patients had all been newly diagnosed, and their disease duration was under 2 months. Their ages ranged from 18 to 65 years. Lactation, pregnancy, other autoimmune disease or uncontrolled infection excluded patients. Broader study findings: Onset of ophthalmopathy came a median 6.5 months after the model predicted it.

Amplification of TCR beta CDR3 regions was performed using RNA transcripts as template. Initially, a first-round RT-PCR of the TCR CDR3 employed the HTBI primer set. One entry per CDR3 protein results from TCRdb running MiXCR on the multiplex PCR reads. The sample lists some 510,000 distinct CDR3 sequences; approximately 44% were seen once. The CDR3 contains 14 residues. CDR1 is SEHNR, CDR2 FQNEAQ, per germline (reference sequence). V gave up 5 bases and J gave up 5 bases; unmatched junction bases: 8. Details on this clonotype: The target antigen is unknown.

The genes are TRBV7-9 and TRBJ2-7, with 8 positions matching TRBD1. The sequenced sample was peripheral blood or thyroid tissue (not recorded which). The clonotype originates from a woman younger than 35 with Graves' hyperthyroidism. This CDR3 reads CASSPRDRINEQYF. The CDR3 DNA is TGTGCCAGCAGCCCGCGGGACAGGATCAACGAGCAGTACTTC. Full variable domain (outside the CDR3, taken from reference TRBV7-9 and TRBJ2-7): DTGVSQNPRHKITKRGQNVTFRCDPISEHNRLYWYRQTLGQGPEFLTYFQNEAQLEKSRLLSDRFSAERPKGSFSTLEIQRTEQGDSAMYLCASSPRDRINEQYFGPGTRLTVT.